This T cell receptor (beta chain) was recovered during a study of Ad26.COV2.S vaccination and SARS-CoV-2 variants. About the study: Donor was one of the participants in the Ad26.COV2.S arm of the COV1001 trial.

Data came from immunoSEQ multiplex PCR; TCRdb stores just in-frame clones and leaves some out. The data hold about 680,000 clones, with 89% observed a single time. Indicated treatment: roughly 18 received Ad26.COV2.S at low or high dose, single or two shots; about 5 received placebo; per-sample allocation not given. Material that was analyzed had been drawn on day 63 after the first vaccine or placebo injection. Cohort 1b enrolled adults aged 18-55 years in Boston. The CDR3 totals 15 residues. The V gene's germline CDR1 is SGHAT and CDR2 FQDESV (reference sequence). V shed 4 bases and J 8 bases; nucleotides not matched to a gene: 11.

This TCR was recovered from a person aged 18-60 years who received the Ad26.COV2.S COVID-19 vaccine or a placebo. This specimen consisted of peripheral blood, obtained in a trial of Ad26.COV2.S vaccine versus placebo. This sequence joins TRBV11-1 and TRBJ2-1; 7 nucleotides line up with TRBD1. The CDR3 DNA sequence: TGTGCCAGCAGCTCCAGGGGGTACACGGGCGATGAGCAGTTCTTC. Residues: CASSSRGYTGDEQFF.